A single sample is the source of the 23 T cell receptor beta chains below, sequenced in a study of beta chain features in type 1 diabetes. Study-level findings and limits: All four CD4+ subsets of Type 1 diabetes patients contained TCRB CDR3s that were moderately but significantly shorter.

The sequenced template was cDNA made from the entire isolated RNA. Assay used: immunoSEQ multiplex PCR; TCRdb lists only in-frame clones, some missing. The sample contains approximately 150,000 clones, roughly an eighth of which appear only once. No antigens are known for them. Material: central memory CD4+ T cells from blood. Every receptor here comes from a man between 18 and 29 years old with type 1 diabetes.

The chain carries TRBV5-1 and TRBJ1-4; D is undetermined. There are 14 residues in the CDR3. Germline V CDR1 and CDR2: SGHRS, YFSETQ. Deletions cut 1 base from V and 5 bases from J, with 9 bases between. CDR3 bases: TGCGCCAGCAGCTTGTTGCAGGACAATGAAAAACTGTTTTTT. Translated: CASSLLQDNEKLFF.

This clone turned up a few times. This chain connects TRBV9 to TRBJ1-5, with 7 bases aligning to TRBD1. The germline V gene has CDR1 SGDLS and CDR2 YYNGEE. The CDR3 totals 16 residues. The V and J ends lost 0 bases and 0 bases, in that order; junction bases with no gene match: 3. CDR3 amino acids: CASSVDPGGSNQPQHF. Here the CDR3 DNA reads TGTGCCAGCAGCGTAGATCCAGGGGGTAGCAATCAGCCCCAGCATTTT.

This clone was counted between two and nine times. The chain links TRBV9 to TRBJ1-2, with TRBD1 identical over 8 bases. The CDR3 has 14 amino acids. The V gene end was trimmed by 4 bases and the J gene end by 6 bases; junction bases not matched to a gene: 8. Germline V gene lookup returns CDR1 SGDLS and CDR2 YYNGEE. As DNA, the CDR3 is TGTGCCAGCAGCCTAAGGGGACAGGAGGATGGCTACACCTTC. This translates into CASSLRGQEDGYTF. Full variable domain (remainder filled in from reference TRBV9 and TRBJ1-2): DSGVTQTPKHLITATGQRVTLRCSPRSGDLSVYWYQQSLDQGLQFLIQYYNGEERAKGNILERFSAQQFPDLHSELNLSSLELGDSALYFCASSLRGQEDGYTFGSGTRLTVV.

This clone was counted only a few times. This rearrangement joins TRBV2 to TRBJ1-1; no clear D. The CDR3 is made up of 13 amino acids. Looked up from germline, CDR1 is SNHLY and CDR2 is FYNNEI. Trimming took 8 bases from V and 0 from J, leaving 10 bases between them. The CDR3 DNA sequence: TGTGCCAGCCAACGTGAGCTGAACACTGAAGCTTTCTTT. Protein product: CASQRELNTEAFF.

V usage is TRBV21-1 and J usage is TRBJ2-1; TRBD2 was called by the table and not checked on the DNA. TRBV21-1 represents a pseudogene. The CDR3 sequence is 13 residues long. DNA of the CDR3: TGTGCCGGCAGCAAAATTGGAAGGACTGTAAAGTTCTTC. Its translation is CAGSKIGRTVKFF.

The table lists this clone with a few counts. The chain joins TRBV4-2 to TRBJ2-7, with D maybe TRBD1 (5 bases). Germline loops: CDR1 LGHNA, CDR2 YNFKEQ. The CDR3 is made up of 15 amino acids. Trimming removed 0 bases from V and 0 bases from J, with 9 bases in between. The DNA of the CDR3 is TGTGCCAGCAGCCAAGAGGCGGACAACTCCTACGAGCAGTACTTC. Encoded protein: CASSQEADNSYEQYF.

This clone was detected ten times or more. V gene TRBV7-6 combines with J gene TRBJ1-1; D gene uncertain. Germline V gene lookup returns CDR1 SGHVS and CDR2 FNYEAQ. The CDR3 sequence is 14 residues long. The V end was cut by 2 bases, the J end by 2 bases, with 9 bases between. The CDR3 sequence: CASSLSGTNTEAFF. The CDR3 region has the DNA TGTGCCAGCAGCTTATCAGGCACCAACACTGAAGCTTTCTTT.

For the CDR3, the DNA is TGTGCCAGCAGCCAAGGGACTAGCGGGGGGACAGATACGCAGTATTTT. Translated: CASSQGTSGGTDTQYF. The gene calls are TRBV9 and TRBJ2-3; 15 bases map to TRBD2. CDR3 length equals 16 residues. The trim removed 4 bases at V and 3 bases at J, leaving 3 bases unmatched. Looked up from germline, CDR1 is SGDLS and CDR2 is YYNGEE.

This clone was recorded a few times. The DNA of the CDR3 is TGTGCCAGCAGCGTAGAGTTTAGCGGGACCTACAATGAGCAGTTCTTC. As protein: CASSVEFSGTYNEQFF. The chain is built from TRBV9 and TRBJ2-1; 8 positions agree with TRBD2. The V gene's germline CDR1 is SGDLS and CDR2 YYNGEE. The V gene end was trimmed by 0 bases and the J gene end by 2 bases; junction bases not matched to a gene: 4. The CDR3 is 16 residues long. The full variable domain, rest sourced from reference TRBV9 and TRBJ2-1, is DSGVTQTPKHLITATGQRVTLRCSPRSGDLSVYWYQQSLDQGLQFLIQYYNGEERAKGNILERFSAQQFPDLHSELNLSSLELGDSALYFCASSVEFSGTYNEQFFGPGTRLTVL.

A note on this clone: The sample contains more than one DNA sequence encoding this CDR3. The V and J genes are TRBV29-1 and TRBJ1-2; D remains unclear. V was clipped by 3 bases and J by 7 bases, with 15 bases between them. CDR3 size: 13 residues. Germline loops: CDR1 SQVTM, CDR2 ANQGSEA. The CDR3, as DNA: TGCAGCGTTGACTACCAGGAGAGAGGTGGCTACACCTTC. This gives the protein CSVDYQERGGYTF.

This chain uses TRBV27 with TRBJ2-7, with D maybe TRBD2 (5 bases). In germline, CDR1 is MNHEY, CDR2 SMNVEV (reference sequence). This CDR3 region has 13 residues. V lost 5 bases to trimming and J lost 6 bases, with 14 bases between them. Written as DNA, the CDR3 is TGTGCCAGCAGTCCTGGACTCTGGGGCGAGCAGTACTTC. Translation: CASSPGLWGEQYF.

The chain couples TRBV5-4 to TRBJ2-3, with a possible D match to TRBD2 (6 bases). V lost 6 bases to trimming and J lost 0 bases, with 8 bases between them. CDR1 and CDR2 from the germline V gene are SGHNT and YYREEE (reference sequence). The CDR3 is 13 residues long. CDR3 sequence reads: CASTGGSTDTQYF. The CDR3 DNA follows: TGTGCCAGCACCGGGGGTAGCACAGATACGCAGTATTTT. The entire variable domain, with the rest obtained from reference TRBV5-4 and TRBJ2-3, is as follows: ETGVTQSPTHLIKTRGQQVTLRCSSQSGHNTVSWYQQALGQGPQFIFQYYREEENGRGNFPPRFSGLQFPNYSSELNVNALELDDSALYLCASTGGSTDTQYFGPGTRLTVL.

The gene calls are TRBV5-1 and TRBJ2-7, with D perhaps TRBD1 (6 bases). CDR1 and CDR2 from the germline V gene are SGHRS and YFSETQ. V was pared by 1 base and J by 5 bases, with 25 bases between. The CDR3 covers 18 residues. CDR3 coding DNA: TGCGCCAGCAGCTTGCAAGTCCCAACAGGGTTGACACCTAACGAGCAGTACTTC. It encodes CASSLQVPTGLTPNEQYF.

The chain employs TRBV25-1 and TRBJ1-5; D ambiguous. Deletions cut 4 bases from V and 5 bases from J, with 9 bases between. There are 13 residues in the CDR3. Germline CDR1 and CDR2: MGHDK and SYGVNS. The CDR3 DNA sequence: TGTGCCAGCAGTGCCCAGGCGGATCAGCCCCAGCATTTT. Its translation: CASSAQADQPQHF.

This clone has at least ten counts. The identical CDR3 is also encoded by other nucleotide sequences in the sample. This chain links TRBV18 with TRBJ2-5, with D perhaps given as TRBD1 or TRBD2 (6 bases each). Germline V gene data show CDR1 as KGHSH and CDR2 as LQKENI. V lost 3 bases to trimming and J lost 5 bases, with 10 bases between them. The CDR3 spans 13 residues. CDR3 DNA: TGTGCCAGCTCACCCACAGGGAGGGAGACCCAGTACTTC. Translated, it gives CASSPTGRETQYF.

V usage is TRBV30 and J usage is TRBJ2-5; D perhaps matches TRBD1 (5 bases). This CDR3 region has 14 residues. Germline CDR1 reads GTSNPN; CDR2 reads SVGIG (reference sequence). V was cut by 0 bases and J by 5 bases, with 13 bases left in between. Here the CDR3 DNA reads TGTGCCTGGAGTGTAGGGGCCTCAGGGGAGACCCAGTACTTC. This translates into CAWSVGASGETQYF. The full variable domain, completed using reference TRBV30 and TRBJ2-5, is SQTIHQWPATLVQPVGSPLSLECTVEGTSNPNLYWYRQAAGRGLQLLFYSVGIGQISSEVPQNLSASRPQDRQFILSSKKLLLSDSGFYLCAWSVGASGETQYFGPGTRLLVL.

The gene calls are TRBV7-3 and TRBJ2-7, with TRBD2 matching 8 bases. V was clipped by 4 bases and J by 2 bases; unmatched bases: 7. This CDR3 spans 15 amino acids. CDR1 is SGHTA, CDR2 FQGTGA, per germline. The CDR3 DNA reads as TGTGCCAGCAGCTCGCGGGGGGACCCCACCTACGAGCAGTACTTC. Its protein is CASSSRGDPTYEQYF.

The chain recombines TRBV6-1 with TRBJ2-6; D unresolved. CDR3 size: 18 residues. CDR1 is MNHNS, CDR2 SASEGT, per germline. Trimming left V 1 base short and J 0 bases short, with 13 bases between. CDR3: CASSEGGIPVSGANVLTF. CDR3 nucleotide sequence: TGTGCCAGCAGTGAAGGGGGAATCCCGGTCTCTGGGGCCAACGTCCTGACTTTC.

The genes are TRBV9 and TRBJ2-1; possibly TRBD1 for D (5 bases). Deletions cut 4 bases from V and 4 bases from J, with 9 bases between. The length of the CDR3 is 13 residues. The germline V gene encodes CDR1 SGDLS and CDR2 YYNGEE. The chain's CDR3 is CASSLSGYNEQFF. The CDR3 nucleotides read TGTGCCAGCAGCCTTTCAGGGTACAATGAGCAGTTCTTC.

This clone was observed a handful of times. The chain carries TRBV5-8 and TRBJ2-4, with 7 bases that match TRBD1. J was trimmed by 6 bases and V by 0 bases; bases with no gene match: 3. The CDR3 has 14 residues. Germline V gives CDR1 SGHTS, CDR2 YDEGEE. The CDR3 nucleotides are TGTGCCAGCAGCTTGGGAGACAGGGCAAACATTCAGTACTTC. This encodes CASSLGDRANIQYF.

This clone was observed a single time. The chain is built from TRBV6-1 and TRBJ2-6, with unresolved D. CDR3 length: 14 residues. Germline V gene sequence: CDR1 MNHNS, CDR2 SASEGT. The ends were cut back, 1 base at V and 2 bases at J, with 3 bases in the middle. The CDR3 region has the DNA TGTGCCAGCAGTGAAGAGCCTGGGGCCAACGTCCTGACTTTC. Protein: CASSEEPGANVLTF.

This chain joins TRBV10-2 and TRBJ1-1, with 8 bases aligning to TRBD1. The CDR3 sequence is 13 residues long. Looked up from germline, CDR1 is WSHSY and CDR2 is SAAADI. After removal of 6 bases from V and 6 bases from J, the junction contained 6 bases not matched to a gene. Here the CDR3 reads CASRSRQGSEAFF. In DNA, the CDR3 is TGCGCCAGCAGGTCAAGACAGGGGTCTGAAGCTTTCTTT.

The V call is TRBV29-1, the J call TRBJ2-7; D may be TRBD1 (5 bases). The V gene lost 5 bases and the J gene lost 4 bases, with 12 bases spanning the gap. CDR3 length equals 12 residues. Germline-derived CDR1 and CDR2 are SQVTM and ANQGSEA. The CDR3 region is CSVRLGDYEQYF. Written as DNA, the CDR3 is TGCAGCGTTCGTTTAGGGGATTACGAGCAGTACTTC.